Here is one T cell receptor beta chain with its context. The time point: baseline, week 1 (first vaccination visit). Treatment of the sample: pre-vaccination baseline after standard-of-care therapy. Every donor had a new WHO grade 3 or 4 astrocytoma that was IDH1-mutant, with loss of nuclear ATRX. V dropped 5 bases and J dropped 6; count of bases not matched to a gene: 9. The CDR3 runs to 15 residues. Germline loops: CDR1 SGHVS, CDR2 FQNEAQ. This sample is drawn from a study of a mutant IDH1 vaccine in newly diagnosed glioma. This table comes from immunoSEQ multiplex PCR, and its TCRdb copy is limited to in-frame clones, with some not included. The sample carries approximately 16,000 clones, 95% recorded once.

Specimen: peripheral blood mononuclear cells (PBMCs), collected from a glioma patient treated with radiotherapy, temozolomide or both. The J gene is TRBJ2-3, the V gene TRBV7-8; 9 bases match TRBD2. This sequence was found in a woman aged 18-29 years with glioma. Some clones in this sample may be carry-over from other donors' samples. CDR3 protein: CASSTVAGVMDTQYF. The CDR3 DNA reads TGTGCCAGCAGCACCGTAGCGGGAGTAATGGATACGCAGTATTTT.